Presented here are 16 T cell receptor beta chains from one specimen sequenced in a study of blood T cells in healthy people across ages (dated by TCRdb to between 2015 and 2016). Libraries came from 5' RACE. This sample was sequenced with an Illumina HiSeq 2500. A second PCR of roughly 6 to 11 cycles was run with a J-beta primer mix and a sample-barcoded 5' primer. TCRdb itself trimmed the public reads at Q25 with fastp, ran MiXCR and retained productive beta chains. Each CDR3 protein appears once, grouped with its most common genes and DNA. The table for this sample lists over 950,000 distinct CDR3 sequences; roughly half of them were counted only once. The top ten hold over 20% of the sample. Sequencing used blood. The origin of the receptors is a woman aged 55-75 years in good health.

Written as DNA, the CDR3 is TGTGCCAGCAGCCCAACTCGTACGGGCGCCAACTATGGCTACACCTTC. It yields the protein CASSPTRTGANYGYTF. The V gene is TRBV6-5, the J gene TRBJ1-2; D gene unclear. V lost 6 bases and J lost 2, with 19 bases in between. Germline V lookup: CDR1 MNHEY, CDR2 SVGAGI. The CDR3 sequence is 16 residues long.

In the case of this clonotype: A much larger clonotype is one base distant, so this may be a read error. The chain joins TRBV29-1 to TRBJ2-5; 9 bases align to TRBD1. The CDR3 is made up of 19 amino acids. CDR1 and CDR2 (germline): SQVTM, ANQGSEA. The V gene end was trimmed by 4 bases and the J gene end by 4 bases; junction bases not matched to a gene: 22. Written as DNA, the CDR3 is TGCAGCGTTGGGGCCCCATTTGGGACAGGGAGTAGAATAGGAGAGACCCAGTACTTC. Translating it yields CSVGAPFGTGSRIGETQYF.

The sample holds a few counts of this clonotype. This chain joins TRBV28 and TRBJ2-1; D may be TRBD2 (6 bases). The CDR3 runs 15 residues. V lost 5 bases to trimming and J lost 9 bases, with 20 bases between them. Germline values: CDR1 MDHEN, CDR2 SYDVKM. The CDR3 DNA follows: TGTGCCAGCAGTCCGATCCATAGCGGCGTTCCTGAGCAGTTCTTC. The encoded protein is CASSPIHSGVPEQFF. Looking up the rest from reference TRBV28 and TRBJ2-1 gives the full variable domain: DVKVTQSSRYLVKRTGEKVFLECVQDMDHENMFWYRQDPGLGLRLIYFSYDVKMKEKGDIPEGYSVSREKKERFSLILESASTNQTSMYLCASSPIHSGVPEQFFGPGTRLTVL.

The chain recombines TRBV4-3 with TRBJ2-1; no firm D call. Trimming cost V 1 base and J 2 bases, with 9 bases left between them. Per the germline V gene, CDR1 is LGHNA and CDR2 is YSLEER. This CDR3 comprises 15 residues. The CDR3 loop reads CASSQGANAYNEQFF. As DNA, the CDR3 is TGCGCCAGCAGCCAAGGTGCGAACGCCTACAATGAGCAGTTCTTC.

V is TRBV6-5 and J is TRBJ2-5; 10 bases map to TRBD2. The CDR3 is made up of 14 amino acids. The germline gives CDR1 MNHEY, CDR2 SVGAGI. Losses at the gene ends were 7 bases for V and 4 bases for J; bases not matched to a gene: 6. The CDR3 here is CASTLAGERETQYF. For the CDR3, the DNA is TGTGCCAGCACTCTAGCGGGAGAGAGAGAGACCCAGTACTTC.

The CDR3 nucleotides read TGTGCCAGCAGCCAACCTAGGAAATGGCCCGGTCCTTACAATGAGCAGTTCTTC. Translation: CASSQPRKWPGPYNEQFF. The chain combines TRBV3-1 with TRBJ2-1, with D unresolved. Trimming pared 2 bases from V and 4 bases from J, leaving 21 bases between. CDR3 length: 18 amino acids. Germline CDR1 and CDR2: LGHDT and YNNKEL (reference sequence).

The chain uses TRBV4-2 and TRBJ2-5; D is unresolved. The length of the CDR3 is 14 residues. V lost 1 base to trimming and J lost 1 base, with 7 bases between them. The germline V gene has CDR1 LGHNA and CDR2 YNFKEQ. This CDR3 is CASSQGQVQETQYF. The CDR3 DNA follows: TGTGCCAGCAGCCAAGGACAAGTCCAAGAGACCCAGTACTTC.

This clonotype was seen only once. This sequence joins TRBV20-1 and TRBJ2-5, with TRBD2 identical over 11 bases. The J call may be wrong; the DNA end is better matched by TRBJ2-7. Germline CDR1 is DFQATT and CDR2 is SNEGSKA (reference sequence). This CDR3 is built from 12 residues. The CDR3 coding sequence is TGCACCGTAGCGGGAGGGTCCTACGAGCAGTACTTC. Translated, it gives CTVAGGSYEQYF.

The V gene is TRBV29-1, the J gene TRBJ2-2, with TRBD2 matching 9 bases. The CDR3 sequence is 15 residues long. V trimming: 6 bases; J trimming: 8 bases; junction bases outside the gene matches: 13. Germline assignment: CDR1 SQVTM and CDR2 ANQGSEA. This chain's CDR3 is CSVPLASGVGGELFF. The CDR3 DNA reads TGCAGCGTGCCGCTGGCTAGCGGGGTCGGGGGGGAGCTGTTTTTT.

V and J are TRBV27 and TRBJ2-5, with D possibly being TRBD2 (6 bases). Per germline, CDR1 MNHEY and CDR2 SMNVEV (reference sequence). V shed 3 bases and J shed 4 bases, with 12 bases lying between them. The CDR3 totals 14 residues. This CDR3 reads CASSFYRGGETQYF. For the CDR3, the DNA is TGTGCCAGCAGTTTTTATAGGGGAGGAGAGACCCAGTACTTC.

The rearrangement joins TRBV28 to TRBJ2-5; D call uncertain. Gene TRBJ2-7 matches the end of the DNA better, so the J call may be wrong. Looked up from germline, CDR1 is MDHEN and CDR2 is SYDVKM. This CDR3 has 13 amino acids. Written as DNA, the CDR3 is TGTGCCAGCAGTGTGTCTCGGGTCTTCGAGCAGTACTTC. This codes for CASSVSRVFEQYF.

This clonotype showed up many times. The chain combines TRBV12-3 or TRBV12-4 with TRBJ1-1; no reliable D call. With 6 bases removed from V and 0 bases from J, the gap between germline ends came to 11 bases. The CDR3 has 14 residues. The CDR3 is CASRNRLMNTEAFF. The CDR3 DNA reads TGTGCCAGCAGAAATAGACTTATGAACACTGAAGCTTTCTTT.

A word on this clonotype: The junction shows a germline mismatch at one end, possibly a read error. The chain is built from TRBV5-1 and TRBJ2-4, with a weak D call TRBD1 (6 bases). The CDR3 covers 15 residues. Germline CDR1 and CDR2: SGHRS and YFSETQ. The CDR3 coding sequence is TGCGCCAGCAGCCCGACAGGTCTAGCCGAAAACATTCAGTACTTC. The encoded protein is CASSPTGLAENIQYF.

In its sample, this clonotype was seen a few times. This chain uses TRBV29-1 with TRBJ2-3, with D possibly TRBD2 on 5 matching bases. The CDR3 covers 14 residues. CDR1 SQVTM and CDR2 ANQGSEA come from the germline V gene. V gave up 6 bases and J gave up 0 bases, with 13 bases separating them. The CDR3 is CSVQISGSTDTQYF. The CDR3 region has the DNA TGCAGCGTCCAGATAAGCGGAAGCACAGATACGCAGTATTTT.

This clonotype came up once. The chain is built from TRBV29-1 and TRBJ2-1; D may be TRBD2 (5 bases). CDR3 length equals 11 residues. CDR1 and CDR2 (germline): SQVTM, ANQGSEA. V dropped 5 bases and J dropped 13 bases, with 15 bases sitting between them. As DNA, the CDR3 is TGCAGCGTTAGGGTGGGAGAGACCCAGTTCTTC. Amino acids: CSVRVGETQFF.

The table lists this clonotype with a few counts. The chain recombines TRBV27 with TRBJ2-6, with a weak D call TRBD2 (5 bases). V was cut by 0 bases and J by 0 bases, with 9 bases left in between. This CDR3 has 17 amino acids. Per the germline V gene, CDR1 is MNHEY and CDR2 is SMNVEV (reference sequence). The CDR3 spells CASSLSAVHSGANVLTF. For the CDR3, the DNA is TGTGCCAGCAGTTTATCAGCGGTACACTCTGGGGCCAACGTCCTGACTTTC.